Listed below are T cell receptor beta chains from one sample, sequenced in a study of cytomegalovirus exposure and HLA in healthy donors. Method: immunoSEQ multiplex PCR; TCRdb's copy keeps in-frame clones and lacks some. There are 70,000 to 100,000 clones in the sample; roughly two thirds occur only once, and 6.5% to 7.5% lies in the top ten. Input material: PBMCs. These receptors came from a woman aged 50 to 65 in good health and CMV-seropositive. Each CDR3 is given with its conserved first and last residue. A D gene is named only where the DNA matches it firmly. For some rows the clone size is stated as once, few or many, or as a class when expanded; others skip it.

NA	16	TRBV5-1	once	TRBJ2-3	TGCGCCAGCAGCTTGGGACACCTGGTTAGCACAGATACGCAGTATTTT	CASSLGHLVSTDTQYF
NA	14	TRBV6-5	NA	TRBJ2-7	TGTGCCAGCAGTTACTCGCCCGGCTCCTACGAGCAGTACTTC	CASSYSPGSYEQYF
NA	11	TRBV12-5	NA	TRBJ1-1	TGTGCTAGTGGTGGGGGAGGTGAAGCTTTCTTT	CASGGGGEAFF
NA	15	TRBV27	once	TRBJ2-3	TGTGCCAGCAGTCCGCTAGAGGGGGGCACAGATACGCAGTATTTT	CASSPLEGGTDTQYF
NA	11	TRBV19	NA	TRBJ1-1	TGTGCCAGTAGCCCAGGTAACCGGGCTTTCTTT	CASSPGNRAFF
TRBD1	15	TRBV2	NA	TRBJ1-2	TGTGCCAGCACTTTCGGGACAGGGGGATACTATGGCTACACCTTC	CASTFGTGGYYGYTF
NA	20	TRBV15	NA	TRBJ1-1	TGTGCCACCAGCAGAGATCTCGGGGGGGCGGATTTTTGGATGAACACTGAAGCTTTCTTT	CATSRDLGGADFWMNTEAFF
NA	15	TRBV19	NA	TRBJ1-1	TGTGCCAGTAGTATAATCGGGAGGAGGTTCACTGAAGCTTTCTTT	CASSIIGRRFTEAFF
TRBD2	15	TRBV10-2	once	TRBJ2-1	TGCGCCAGCAGGGGTGAGCGGGGACCGTACAATGAGCAGTTCTTC	CASRGERGPYNEQFF
TRBD2	17	TRBV5-1	NA	TRBJ2-3	TGCGCCAGCAGCCTAGCGGGGGGGGCTGTAAGCACAGATACGCAGTATTTT	CASSLAGGAVSTDTQYF
NA	11	TRBV29-1	NA	TRBJ1-1	TGCAGCGTTTCTGTGAACACTGAAGCTTTCTTT	CSVSVNTEAFF
NA	13	TRBV6-5	once	TRBJ1-1	TGTGCCAGCAGGATCACAGTGAACACTGAAGCTTTCTTT	CASRITVNTEAFF
TRBD1	14	TRBV7-3	NA	TRBJ1-1	TGTGCCAGCAGCCTAGGGGGCACAGGCGGTGAAGCTTTCTTT	CASSLGGTGGEAFF
NA	13	TRBV6-1	NA	TRBJ1-5	TGTGCCAGCACCGAGGTGAGCAATCAGCCCCAGCATTTT	CASTEVSNQPQHF
TRBD2	15	TRBV5-6	NA	TRBJ2-2	TGTGCCAGCGGCCCCGCGGGGGTCGTCGCCGGGGAGCTGTTTTTT	CASGPAGVVAGELFF
NA	15	TRBV4-1	NA	TRBJ2-7	TGCGCCAGCAGCCAGGTTACAGGGGAGGCCTACGAGCAGTACTTC	CASSQVTGEAYEQYF
TRBD1	12	TRBV11-2	NA	TRBJ1-1	TGTGCCAGCAGCGCAGGGGGCCTCGAAGCTTTCTTT	CASSAGGLEAFF
NA	14	TRBV19	NA	TRBJ1-5	TGTGCCAGTAGTGAATACAGGGTTCTGCAGCCCCAGCATTTT	CASSEYRVLQPQHF
TRBD2	15	TRBV2	NA	TRBJ2-1	TGTGCCAGCAGTGAAGCCCTAGCGGGGGGGCGAGAGCAGTTCTTC	CASSEALAGGREQFF
NA	11	TRBV20-1	NA	TRBJ2-1	TGCAGTGCTCTCGTCGACAATGAGCAGTTCTTC	CSALVDNEQFF
NA	12	TRBV5-4	NA	TRBJ1-4	TGTGCCAGCAGCCATGACAGGGAAAAACTGTTTTTT	CASSHDREKLFF
NA	14	TRBV7-9	NA	TRBJ1-4	TGTGCCAGCAGCTTAGGACGGGAGAATGAAAAACTGTTTTTT	CASSLGRENEKLFF
NA	14	TRBV2	NA	TRBJ1-1	TGTGCCAGCAAGGAACAGGGTTCCAGCACTGAAGCTTTCTTT	CASKEQGSSTEAFF
TRBD1	15	TRBV5-5	NA	TRBJ2-2	TGTGCCAGCAGCTGGAGGCAGGGGGCAACCGGGGAGCTGTTTTTT	CASSWRQGATGELFF
NA	16	TRBV7-9	NA	TRBJ2-7	TGTGCCAGCAGCACCAGCGTACAGGGTTCTCCCTACGAGCAGTACTTC	CASSTSVQGSPYEQYF
NA	13	TRBV9	NA	TRBJ1-3	TGTGCCAGCAGCGCCAGAGGTGGAAACACCATATATTTT	CASSARGGNTIYF
NA	14	TRBV19	few	TRBJ1-2	TGTGCCAGTAGTAGACAACAGGGAACCGAAGGCTACACCTTC	CASSRQQGTEGYTF
TRBD1	14	TRBV6-4	NA	TRBJ1-2	TGTGCCAGCAGACCGGGACAGGGGGCTTATGGCTACACCTTC	CASRPGQGAYGYTF
TRBD1	14	TRBV29-1	NA	TRBJ2-2	TGCAGCGTTGGAGGACAGGGTAACACCGGGGAGCTGTTTTTT	CSVGGQGNTGELFF
TRBD1	15	TRBV7-6	NA	TRBJ1-3	TGTGCCACAGGGACAGGCGATTTCTCTGGAAACACCATATATTTT	CATGTGDFSGNTIYF
NA	15	TRBV5-1	NA	TRBJ2-2	TGCGCCAGCAGCTTGCGCCTAACTGACACCGGGGAGCTGTTTTTT	CASSLRLTDTGELFF
TRBD2	14	TRBV4-2	few	TRBJ2-1	TGTGCCAGCAGCCTCGCGGCTAGCGGGGAGAGTCAGTTCTTC	CASSLAASGESQFF
NA	15	TRBV27	NA	TRBJ1-1	TGTGCCAGCAGTTTATCGATGGGGGCGGGCACTGAAGCTTTCTTT	CASSLSMGAGTEAFF
NA	15	TRBV6-6	NA	TRBJ1-1	TGTGCCAGCAGTTACCAGTACAAAGGGGACACTGAAGCTTTCTTT	CASSYQYKGDTEAFF
TRBD2	16	TRBV6-5	NA	TRBJ2-3	TGTGCCAGCAGTTACAGAGCGGGGTGGGGGTCAGATACGCAGTATTTT	CASSYRAGWGSDTQYF
NA	14	TRBV2	NA	TRBJ2-1	TGTGCCAGCAGCGCAACTAAAATAAACAATGAGCAGTTCTTC	CASSATKINNEQFF
TRBD1	17	TRBV10-3	few	TRBJ2-2	TGTGCCATCAGGACCCTCACGACAGGGCTGAACACCGGGGAGCTGTTTTTT	CAIRTLTTGLNTGELFF
TRBD2	15	TRBV5-4	NA	TRBJ2-1	TGTGCCAGCAGCTTGGAAAGCGGGGGGGCAGATGAGCAGTTCTTC	CASSLESGGADEQFF
TRBD1	16	TRBV18	NA	TRBJ1-5	TGTGCCAGCTCACCAATTCGGACAGGGGGCAATCAGCCCCAGCATTTT	CASSPIRTGGNQPQHF
TRBD2	15	TRBV6-5	few	TRBJ2-7	TGTGCCAGCAGCCACTTAGCGGGAAGCTCCTACGAGCAGTACTTC	CASSHLAGSSYEQYF
NA	13	TRBV13	NA	TRBJ1-1	TGTGCCAGCAGCTTAAGGAGGACCACTGAAGCTTTCTTT	CASSLRRTTEAFF
TRBD2	18	TRBV4-2	few	TRBJ2-5	TGTGCCAGCAGCCAAGCCCCCGGGCTAGCGGGGGCCCTAGAGACCCAGTACTTC	CASSQAPGLAGALETQYF
NA	15	TRBV4-2	few	TRBJ2-2	TGTGCCAGCAGCCAAGATTTCTCGAACACCGGGGAGCTGTTTTTT	CASSQDFSNTGELFF